Given below is one TCR beta chain in context. Its matching antigen is unknown. CDR3 size: 18 residues. Per germline, CDR1 SGHDT and CDR2 YYEEEE. V gave up 4 bases and J gave up 3 bases, with 20 bases separating them. These data originate in a study of T cell repertoires in cytomegalovirus infection. Study-wide results and limits: Identification of carriers of CMV plus the relevant HLA was performed using cumulative public TCR beta family frequency.

Using its own MiXCR run on the reads, TCRdb lists one record per CDR3 protein. The sample has about 570,000 distinct CDR3 sequences; 40% are singletons. The chain couples TRBV5-6 to TRBJ2-6; possibly TRBD1 for D (5 bases). The TCR was taken from a human donor in good health (CMV status not recorded). Some clones in this sample may be carry-over from other donors' samples. Material: cultured PBMCs, obtained from culture after CMV antigen stimulation. The CDR3 nucleotides are TGTGCCAGCAGCCCCCGTGACAGATATCCTCGTGGGGCCAACGTCCTGACTTTC. The encoded protein is CASSPRDRYPRGANVLTF.